These 9 T cell receptor beta chains were sequenced from one sample in a study of cytotoxic CD8 clonotypes in ibrutinib-treated CLL. TCRdb's table, derived via immunoSEQ multiplex PCR, lists solely in-frame clones and lacks some. The table has 80,000 to 95,000 clones, around 75% seen once. The sequenced sample was PBMCs, obtained after 12 months of ibrutinib treatment. The receptors here all came from a human donor with chronic lymphocytic leukemia.

This clone was detected only a few times. The V call is TRBV7-2, the J call TRBJ1-5; D might be TRBD1 (6 bases). The CDR3 covers 16 residues. V gave up 5 bases and J gave up 4 bases, with 18 bases separating them. The germline V gene has CDR1 SGHTA and CDR2 FQGNSA. The CDR3 region is CASSPRGGGANQPQHF. In DNA form, the CDR3 reads TGTGCCAGCAGCCCCCGAGGTGGGGGGGCTAATCAGCCCCAGCATTTT.

J is TRBJ1-4 and V is TRBV7-2; 7 nucleotides match TRBD1. The V gene end was trimmed by 8 bases and the J gene end by 4 bases; junction bases not matched to a gene: 10. The CDR3 consists of 15 residues. CDR1 is SGHTA and CDR2 is FQGNSA in the germline V gene. CDR3 in amino acids: CASGETGRYNEKLFF. The CDR3 DNA follows: TGTGCCAGCGGTGAGACAGGGAGGTATAATGAAAAACTGTTTTTT.

CDR3 in amino acids: CASSQGWMGGWGRAYEQYF. DNA of the CDR3: TGTGCCAGCAGCCAAGGCTGGATGGGAGGATGGGGAAGGGCCTACGAGCAGTACTTC. V gene TRBV14 combines with J gene TRBJ2-7, with a weak D call TRBD2 (6 bases). V lost 1 base to trimming and J lost 2 bases, with 24 bases between them. The germline gives CDR1 SGHDN, CDR2 FVKESK. The CDR3 is 19 amino acids.

The table lists this clone with a few counts. This chain connects TRBV5-6 to TRBJ2-6, with 7 positions matching TRBD1. This CDR3 contains 14 residues. Germline values: CDR1 SGHDT, CDR2 YYEEEE. J gave up 0 bases and V 7 bases, and 1 base lay outside the gene matches. CDR3 DNA sequence: TGTGCCAGCGGGGACAGCTCTGGGGCCAACGTCCTGACTTTC. It yields the protein CASGDSSGANVLTF.

Only a few counts were recorded for this clone. The genes are TRBV2 and TRBJ2-3; D ambiguous. This CDR3 is built from 14 residues. The germline V and J ends were trimmed by 6 bases and 2 bases, with 12 bases remaining between them. Germline CDR1 and CDR2: SNHLY and FYNNEI. The DNA for the CDR3 is TGTGCCAGCAGCACCCCCACCCCCACAGATACGCAGTATTTT. It is translated as CASSTPTPTDTQYF.

The gene calls are TRBV7-2 and TRBJ2-7; D possibly corresponds to TRBD1 (7 bases). V was shortened by 5 bases and J by 2 bases, with 16 bases between the two germline ends. This CDR3 contains 15 residues. Germline V gene data show CDR1 as SGHTA and CDR2 as FQGNSA. The CDR3 protein is CASSPQGGQTYEQYF. The CDR3, as DNA: TGTGCCAGCAGCCCCCAGGGGGGCCAAACCTACGAGCAGTACTTC. The entire variable domain, with the rest obtained from reference TRBV7-2 and TRBJ2-7, is as follows: GAGVSQSPSNKVTEKGKDVELRCDPISGHTALYWYRQSLGQGLEFLIYFQGNSAPDKSGLPSDRFSAERTGGSVSTLTIQRTQQEDSAVYLCASSPQGGQTYEQYFGPGTRLTVT.

V is TRBV11-3 and J is TRBJ2-3, with TRBD2 matching 9 bases. Looked up from germline, CDR1 is SGHNT and CDR2 is YENEEA. CDR3 length: 16 residues. Trimming took 1 base from V and 5 from J; bases not matched to a gene: 7. CDR3 sequence reads: CASSLGASGTIDTQYF. CDR3 nucleotides: TGTGCCAGCAGCTTAGGGGCTAGCGGGACCATAGATACGCAGTATTTT. The entire variable domain, with the rest obtained from reference TRBV11-3 and TRBJ2-3, is as follows: EAGVVQSPRYKIIEKKQPVAFWCNPISGHNTLYWYLQNLGQGPELLIRYENEEAVDDSQLPKDRFSAERLKGVDSTLKIQPAELGDSAVYLCASSLGASGTIDTQYFGPGTRLTVL.

This clone was detected only a few times. This chain links TRBV7-3 with TRBJ1-2; 9 bases align to TRBD1. The CDR3 covers 12 residues. Germline V lookup: CDR1 SGHTA, CDR2 FQGTGA. J lost 11 bases, V lost 8 bases, and 9 bases had no gene match. The CDR3 loop is CASRGQGGRYTF. The CDR3 DNA is TGTGCCAGCCGGGGACAGGGTGGTCGGTACACCTTC.

This chain connects TRBV5-1 to TRBJ2-5, with D perhaps matching TRBD2 (7 bases). The CDR3 totals 17 residues. V lost 3 bases to trimming and J lost 5 bases, with 23 bases between them. Germline V gene data show CDR1 as SGHRS and CDR2 as YFSETQ. The CDR3 reads CASSSPRVAGEGETQYF. In DNA form, the CDR3 reads TGCGCCAGCAGCTCCCCGCGGGTGGCAGGGGAGGGGGAGACCCAGTACTTC.